These 30 T cell receptor beta chains came from one sample sequenced in a study of blood T cell repertoires in COVID-19. Profiling relied on immunoSEQ multiplex PCR, and the TCRdb table lists in-frame clones only, not all of them. The data hold around 200,000 clones, with about 86% observed a single time. Sequenced material: peripheral blood. The receptors come from a man between 65 and 79 years old with active or convalescent COVID-19.

The chain is built from TRBV19 and TRBJ2-7, with 8 positions matching TRBD2. From germline, CDR1 is LNHDA and CDR2 SQIVND (reference sequence). V shed 1 base, J shed 3 bases, and the junction held 5 bases outside the gene matches. This CDR3 comprises 15 residues. CDR3 residues: CASSIVLAESYEQYF. The CDR3 DNA reads TGTGCCAGTAGTATAGTACTAGCGGAGAGCTACGAGCAGTACTTC.

This CDR3 reads CASSSPTGVNYGYTF. In DNA, the CDR3 is TGCGCCAGCAGCTCCCCGACAGGGGTTAACTATGGCTACACCTTC. The gene calls are TRBV5-1 and TRBJ1-2, with 8 bases identical to TRBD1. The trim removed 3 bases at V and 1 base at J, leaving 5 bases unmatched. Germline CDR1 reads SGHRS; CDR2 reads YFSETQ. This CDR3 spans 15 amino acids. Filled out from reference TRBV5-1 and TRBJ1-2, the complete variable domain reads KAGVTQTPRYLIKTRGQQVTLSCSPISGHRSVSWYQQTPGQGLQFLFEYFSETQRNKGNFPGRFSGRQFSNSRSEMNVSTLELGDSALYLCASSSPTGVNYGYTFGSGTRLTVV.

The chain combines TRBV28 with TRBJ2-1; D remains ambiguous. CDR3 length: 13 residues. The V and J ends lost 5 bases and 1 base respectively, with 6 bases between them. The germline V gene encodes CDR1 MDHEN and CDR2 SYDVKM. CDR3 in amino acids: CASSRWSYNEQFF. CDR3 DNA sequence: TGTGCCAGCAGTCGGTGGTCCTACAATGAGCAGTTCTTC.

The V gene is TRBV9, the J gene TRBJ1-6, with 8 bases that match TRBD1. After removal of 5 bases from V and 5 bases from J, the junction contained 6 bases not matched to a gene. Germline CDR1 reads SGDLS; CDR2 reads YYNGEE. The CDR3 loop spans 15 amino acids. CDR3 region: CASRPMDRDNSPLHF. CDR3 coding DNA: TGTGCCAGCAGACCGATGGACAGGGATAATTCACCCCTCCACTTT.

The J gene is TRBJ1-2, the V gene TRBV5-6; D may be TRBD1 (6 bases). Germline assignment: CDR1 SGHDT and CDR2 YYEEEE. CDR3 length: 13 residues. The germline V and J ends were trimmed by 6 bases and 2 bases, with 11 bases remaining between them. DNA of the CDR3: TGTGCCAGCATCCTTAGGGGGAACTATGGCTACACCTTC. It is translated as CASILRGNYGYTF.

The rearrangement uses TRBV6-5 and TRBJ1-1, with D possibly matching TRBD1 (5 bases). Germline loops: CDR1 MNHEY, CDR2 SVGAGI. Trimming cost V 2 bases and J 2 bases, with 12 bases left between them. The CDR3 runs to 15 residues. The CDR3 is CASSYRAGINTEAFF. In DNA form, the CDR3 reads TGTGCCAGCAGTTACCGGGCAGGGATTAACACTGAAGCTTTCTTT.

The chain joins TRBV6-5 to TRBJ1-1, with 9 bases lining up with TRBD1. The length of the CDR3 is 14 residues. Germline values: CDR1 MNHEY, CDR2 SVGAGI. Trimming removed 2 bases from V and 7 bases from J; junction bases left unmatched: 5. CDR3 nucleotide sequence: TGTGCCAGCAGTTACCGGACAGGGGACTTTGAAGCTTTCTTT. Its translation: CASSYRTGDFEAFF.

This chain joins TRBV27 and TRBJ1-5, with D maybe TRBD1 (5 bases). V gave up 8 bases and J gave up 1 base, with 12 bases separating them. The CDR3 length is 14 residues. Germline CDR1 and CDR2: MNHEY and SMNVEV (reference sequence). Written as DNA, the CDR3 is TGTGCCAGCGGATTGGACATGAGCAATCAGCCCCAGCATTTT. This codes for CASGLDMSNQPQHF.

This clone was seen a few times. The V call is TRBV24-1, the J call TRBJ2-1, with 8 positions matching TRBD2. J gave up 3 bases and V 5 bases, and 14 bases lay outside the gene matches. The CDR3 sequence is 18 residues long. CDR1 is KGHDR, CDR2 SFDVKD, per germline. The CDR3 protein is CATSGWGSAGAFYNEQFF. DNA for the CDR3: TGTGCCACCAGTGGCTGGGGCTCAGCGGGAGCTTTCTACAATGAGCAGTTCTTC.

This chain connects TRBV5-5 to TRBJ2-2; TRBD2 matches at 14 bases. Germline assignment: CDR1 SGHKS and CDR2 YYEKEE (reference sequence). This CDR3 has 19 residues. J gave up 5 bases and V 6 bases, and 15 bases lay outside the gene matches. The CDR3 sequence: CASTLGHGLAGGKTGELFF. The DNA of the CDR3 is TGTGCCAGCACTCTGGGGCACGGACTAGCGGGAGGAAAGACCGGGGAGCTGTTTTTT. Full variable domain (remainder filled in from reference TRBV5-5 and TRBJ2-2): DAGVTQSPTHLIKTRGQQVTLRCSPISGHKSVSWYQQVLGQGPQFIFQYYEKEERGRGNFPDRFSARQFPNYSSELNVNALLLGDSALYLCASTLGHGLAGGKTGELFFGEGSRLTVL.

The J gene is TRBJ2-1, the V gene TRBV9, with TRBD2 matching 9 bases. The CDR3 is 17 amino acids. V trimming: 0 bases; J trimming: 4 bases; junction bases outside the gene matches: 8. Germline V gives CDR1 SGDLS, CDR2 YYNGEE. DNA of the CDR3: TGTGCCAGCAGCGTAGATGTATGGAGCGGGGGGTACAATGAGCAGTTCTTC. It specifies CASSVDVWSGGYNEQFF.

The gene calls are TRBV5-1 and TRBJ2-3; 9 bases align to TRBD2. The V gene end was trimmed by 4 bases and the J gene end by 4 bases; junction bases not matched to a gene: 10. The length of the CDR3 is 16 residues. Germline V CDR1 and CDR2: SGHRS, YFSETQ. CDR3 region: CASSPEPSGTSDTQYF. The DNA for the CDR3 is TGCGCCAGCAGCCCGGAACCTAGCGGGACCTCAGATACGCAGTATTTT.

The genes are TRBV2 and TRBJ2-5, with a possible D match to TRBD2 (6 bases). V was shortened by 7 bases and J by 1 base, with 13 bases between the two germline ends. Germline lookup yields CDR1 SNHLY and CDR2 FYNNEI. The CDR3 length is 14 residues. The CDR3 here is CASTRGLTQETQYF. The CDR3 region has the DNA TGTGCCAGCACCCGGGGACTGACCCAAGAGACCCAGTACTTC.

The CDR3 reads CASSPLAGAPSYEQFF. CDR3 coding DNA: TGTGCCAGTAGCCCACTAGCGGGGGCCCCTTCGTATGAGCAGTTCTTC. The chain joins TRBV19 to TRBJ2-1; 11 bases line up with TRBD2. Per the germline V gene, CDR1 is LNHDA and CDR2 is SQIVND (reference sequence). V lost 6 bases and J lost 8; bases outside the gene matches: 12. This CDR3 spans 16 amino acids. The variable domain in full, with the rest retrieved from reference TRBV19 and TRBJ2-1, is DGGITQSPKYLFRKEGQNVTLSCEQNLNHDAMYWYRQDPGQGLRLIYYSQIVNDFQKGDIAEGYSVSREKKESFPLTVTSAQKNPTAFYLCASSPLAGAPSYEQFFGPGTRLTVL.

This chain connects TRBV19 to TRBJ1-6, with D possibly being TRBD1 (5 bases). The CDR3 loop spans 15 amino acids. Deletions cut 1 base from V and 5 bases from J, with 9 bases between. The germline CDR1 and CDR2 sequences are LNHDA and SQIVND (reference sequence). DNA for the CDR3: TGTGCCAGTAGTATAGTCGGGGGTGATAATTCACCCCTCCACTTT. Its translation: CASSIVGGDNSPLHF.

V is TRBV6-4 and J is TRBJ2-1; possibly TRBD2 for D (6 bases). Trimming cost V 2 bases and J 4 bases, with 12 bases left between them. The CDR3 consists of 15 residues. The V gene's germline CDR1 is MRHNA and CDR2 SNTAGT. The CDR3 protein is CASSDVGRGYNEQFF. The CDR3 nucleotides read TGTGCCAGCAGTGACGTCGGGAGAGGATACAATGAGCAGTTCTTC.

The chain combines TRBV2 with TRBJ2-7, with TRBD1 identical over 9 bases. The CDR3 is made up of 16 amino acids. Germline-derived CDR1 and CDR2 are SNHLY and FYNNEI. The ends lost 2 bases at V and 0 bases at J; junction bases unmatched: 5. CDR3: CASSEIGTGSSYEQYF. CDR3 sequence (DNA): TGTGCCAGCAGTGAAATCGGGACAGGGTCCTCCTACGAGCAGTACTTC.

The gene calls are TRBV5-4 and TRBJ1-2; D possibly corresponds to TRBD1 (6 bases). The CDR3 spans 15 residues. CDR1 is SGHNT and CDR2 is YYREEE in the germline V gene (reference sequence). Trimming took off 0 bases at V and 6 bases at J, with 15 bases between the two ends. CDR3 amino acids: CASSLAVSGVDGYTF. Here the CDR3 DNA reads TGTGCCAGCAGCTTGGCCGTGTCAGGGGTTGATGGCTACACCTTC.

The genes are TRBV6-5 and TRBJ2-2; tentatively, D is TRBD2 (6 bases). Germline CDR1 reads MNHEY; CDR2 reads SVGAGI. V lost 6 bases and J 0 bases, leaving 8 bases between the germline ends. The CDR3 covers 14 residues. CDR3 amino acids: CASRIAANTGELFF. The CDR3 coding sequence is TGTGCCAGCAGGATAGCGGCGAACACCGGGGAGCTGTTTTTT.

The chain has TRBV28 and TRBJ1-1; weak D call: TRBD1 (5 bases). CDR1 MDHEN and CDR2 SYDVKM come from the germline V gene. The CDR3 length is 15 residues. The V end was cut by 7 bases, the J end by 1 base, with 16 bases between. CDR3 nucleotides: TGTGCCAGCATCCTGGAGGGACCTCAGAACACTGAAGCTTTCTTT. Translation gives CASILEGPQNTEAFF.

The rearrangement links TRBV4-3 to TRBJ2-5, with 7 bases matching TRBD1. The CDR3 is 15 residues long. Per germline, CDR1 LGHNA and CDR2 YSLEER. Trimming took 0 bases from V and 7 from J; bases not matched to a gene: 8. The CDR3 region is CASSQDPGPGGTQYF. CDR3 nucleotide sequence: TGCGCCAGCAGCCAAGACCCAGGTCCAGGGGGGACCCAGTACTTC.

Concerning this clone itself: The sample holds other DNA sequences that translate to the same CDR3. The V gene is TRBV11-2, the J gene TRBJ2-7; TRBD1 aligns across 8 bases. The V gene's germline CDR1 is SGHAT and CDR2 FQNNGV. The V segment lost 5 bases and the J segment 2 bases; nucleotides outside the gene matches: 5. The CDR3 consists of 14 residues. The CDR3 coding sequence is TGTGCCAGCAGCCCCGGACAGGGAGCCTACGAGCAGTACTTC. Residues: CASSPGQGAYEQYF.

This clone was detected a few times. A junction boundary mismatches the germline segment, possibly from a read error. The rearrangement uses TRBV28 and TRBJ2-5; 12 positions match TRBD2. Germline V gene sequence: CDR1 MDHEN, CDR2 SYDVKM. CDR3 length equals 18 residues. CDR3 residues: CASSLSAGLAGGQGTQYF. DNA for the CDR3: TGTGCCAGCAGTTTAAGTGCGGGTCTAGCGGGGGGGCAAGGGACCCAGTACTTC.

The rearrangement uses TRBV6-2 or TRBV6-3 and TRBJ2-7, with no clear D. Trimming stripped 0 bases from V and 0 bases from J, with 9 bases between. CDR1 is MNHEY, CDR2 SVGEGT, per germline. This CDR3 is built from 15 residues. This CDR3 is CASSYSWHSSYEQYF. The CDR3 DNA follows: TGTGCCAGCAGTTACTCTTGGCATTCCTCCTACGAGCAGTACTTC.

The chain carries TRBV5-1 and TRBJ2-7, with TRBD1 matching 7 bases. V was clipped by 2 bases and J by 1 base; unmatched bases: 3. Germline V lookup: CDR1 SGHRS, CDR2 YFSETQ. The CDR3 has 14 residues. The CDR3 reads CASSFRQGSYEQYF. CDR3 DNA sequence: TGCGCCAGCAGCTTCCGACAGGGTTCCTACGAGCAGTACTTC.

This clone was detected only a few times. The chain recombines TRBV6-2 or TRBV6-3 with TRBJ2-6; the D gene is possibly TRBD2 (5 bases). V gave up 5 bases and J gave up 5 bases, with 16 bases separating them. Germline CDR1 reads MNHEY; CDR2 reads SVGEGT. CDR3 length: 16 residues. The CDR3 nucleotides are TGTGCCAGCAGTCCCCCCCGGGGAAACAGGGCCAACGTCCTGACTTTC. Residues: CASSPPRGNRANVLTF.

V is TRBV15 and J is TRBJ2-7; possibly TRBD2 for D (6 bases). Trimming removed 5 bases at V and 1 base at J, with 21 bases between. The CDR3 spans 17 residues. Germline CDR1 reads LNHNV; CDR2 reads YYDKDF (reference sequence). The CDR3 protein is CATSSEYYGGRSYEQYF. CDR3 DNA: TGTGCCACCAGCTCAGAGTATTACGGGGGAAGGTCCTACGAGCAGTACTTC.

The rearrangement uses TRBV6-5 and TRBJ1-2; a weak D match, TRBD1 (6 bases). The germline CDR1 and CDR2 sequences are MNHEY and SVGAGI. The CDR3 contains 15 residues. Trimming removed 6 bases from V and 1 base from J, with 15 bases in between. In DNA form, the CDR3 reads TGTGCCAGCAGGGCTTGGGACACTGATAACTATGGCTACACCTTC. This codes for CASRAWDTDNYGYTF.

The chain employs TRBV28 and TRBJ2-6, with 7 bases matching TRBD2. The CDR3 spans 17 residues. CDR1 and CDR2 (germline): MDHEN, SYDVKM. V trimming: 3 bases; J trimming: 0 bases; junction bases outside the gene matches: 5. The CDR3 region is CASSFRAGSSGANVLTF. CDR3 coding DNA: TGTGCCAGCAGTTTCCGAGCGGGGAGCTCTGGGGCCAACGTCCTGACTTTC.

This clone was recorded only once. The chain has TRBV5-1 and TRBJ1-5; tentatively, D is TRBD1 (6 bases). V shed 1 base and J shed 6 bases, with 14 bases lying between them. CDR3 length equals 15 residues. Germline V gene data show CDR1 as SGHRS and CDR2 as YFSETQ. CDR3 sequence (DNA): TGCGCCAGCAGCTTGATACCGGGAGGGGGTCAGCCCCAGCATTTT. Protein: CASSLIPGGGQPQHF.